This entry lists 20 T cell receptor beta chains sequenced from one sample in a study of T cell responses to AZD1222 COVID-19 vaccine (dated by TCRdb to the early 2020s). Libraries were made using the immunoSEQ multiplex PCR assay. What TCRdb holds here is the immuneACCESS table cut down to in-frame rearrangements. Part of the clones is not present; checked against another copy, under half of the missing clones reflect an unresolved V gene, and the others are unexplained. In this sample the table shows 140,000 to 150,000 clones, 80% to 90% of which occur a single time. The top ten clones comprise 1.6% of the sample. The meaning of the sample's time point label: baseline before first vaccination. This sample comprised peripheral blood, obtained on day 0 of AZD1222 vaccination. All receptors come from an adult in good health.

The V gene is TRBV7-9, the J gene TRBJ2-5; D assignment may be TRBD1 or TRBD2 (5 bases each). The length of the CDR3 is 17 residues. Germline V gene sequence: CDR1 SEHNR, CDR2 FQNEAQ (reference sequence). Trimming pared 5 bases from V and 7 bases from J, leaving 26 bases between. This CDR3 reads CASSPTTHRTIEGTQYF. In DNA, the CDR3 is TGTGCCAGCAGCCCTACCACACACAGGACCATAGAGGGGACCCAGTACTTC. The variable domain in full, with the rest retrieved from reference TRBV7-9 and TRBJ2-5, is DTGVSQNPRHKITKRGQNVTFRCDPISEHNRLYWYRQTLGQGPEFLTYFQNEAQLEKSRLLSDRFSAERPKGSFSTLEIQRTEQGDSAMYLCASSPTTHRTIEGTQYFGPGTRLLVL.

The chain is built from TRBV18 and TRBJ1-2; no firm D call. This CDR3 comprises 12 residues. The V gene lost 3 bases and the J gene lost 2 bases, with 4 bases spanning the gap. Germline V gene data show CDR1 as KGHSH and CDR2 as LQKENI. The CDR3 DNA is TGTGCCAGCTCACCGGACAACTATGGCTACACCTTC. Encoded protein: CASSPDNYGYTF.

The chain couples TRBV18 to TRBJ1-4; 7 nucleotides match TRBD1. V shed 3 bases and J 8 bases; nucleotides not matched to a gene: 9. Germline assignment: CDR1 KGHSH and CDR2 LQKENI. There are 15 residues in the CDR3. The CDR3 sequence: CASSPQGGLGEKLFF. The CDR3 coding sequence is TGTGCCAGCTCACCCCAGGGGGGGCTGGGAGAAAAACTGTTTTTT.

This clone was detected only once. The genes are TRBV5-1 and TRBJ1-2; 7 nucleotides line up with TRBD1. CDR3 length: 17 amino acids. Germline CDR1 and CDR2: SGHRS and YFSETQ. Losses at the gene ends were 0 bases for V and 2 bases for J; bases not matched to a gene: 10. In DNA form, the CDR3 reads TGCGCCAGCAGCTTGGGGACAGGTCCCATATTAAACTATGGCTACACCTTC. This translates into CASSLGTGPILNYGYTF. The variable domain in full, completed from reference TRBV5-1 and TRBJ1-2, reads KAGVTQTPRYLIKTRGQQVTLSCSPISGHRSVSWYQQTPGQGLQFLFEYFSETQRNKGNFPGRFSGRQFSNSRSEMNVSTLELGDSALYLCASSLGTGPILNYGYTFGSGTRLTVV.

J is TRBJ2-5 and V is TRBV7-9; TRBD1 or TRBD2 may be the D gene (6 bases each). V gave up 10 bases and J gave up 1 base, with 16 bases separating them. There are 14 residues in the CDR3. Germline V gene lookup returns CDR1 SEHNR and CDR2 FQNEAQ (reference sequence). The CDR3 protein is CATRRPGAQETQYF. The CDR3 nucleotides read TGTGCCACACGTCGCCCGGGGGCCCAAGAGACCCAGTACTTC. The whole variable domain, remainder taken from reference TRBV7-9 and TRBJ2-5, is DTGVSQNPRHKITKRGQNVTFRCDPISEHNRLYWYRQTLGQGPEFLTYFQNEAQLEKSRLLSDRFSAERPKGSFSTLEIQRTEQGDSAMYLCATRRPGAQETQYFGPGTRLLVL.

The chain is built from TRBV29-1 and TRBJ2-1, with 8 bases that match TRBD2. The CDR3 consists of 13 residues. J was trimmed by 15 bases and V by 0 bases; bases with no gene match: 10. In germline, CDR1 is SQVTM, CDR2 ANQGSEA. The CDR3 reads CSVEEGTSLSTFF. The CDR3 nucleotides read TGCAGCGTTGAAGAGGGGACTAGTTTGTCGACGTTCTTC.

The genes are TRBV28 and TRBJ2-7; 7 bases align to TRBD2. The CDR3 is made up of 15 amino acids. Germline V gene sequence: CDR1 MDHEN, CDR2 SYDVKM. After removal of 4 bases from V and 1 base from J, the junction contained 7 bases not matched to a gene. CDR3 protein: CASSSTGGSSYEQYF. In DNA form, the CDR3 reads TGTGCCAGCAGTTCCACTGGCGGGAGTTCCTACGAGCAGTACTTC.

J is TRBJ2-1 and V is TRBV6-5; tentative D call: TRBD2 (6 bases). The V end lost 4 bases, the J end lost 2 bases, and 15 bases lay between the germline ends. The CDR3 contains 16 residues. Germline V gene lookup returns CDR1 MNHEY and CDR2 SVGAGI. Here the CDR3 reads CASSSRRSSAYNEQFF. DNA of the CDR3: TGTGCCAGCAGTTCCCGGAGATCTAGCGCCTACAATGAGCAGTTCTTC.

The chain has TRBV5-6 and TRBJ1-3; 9 bases match TRBD1. After removal of 4 bases from V and 2 bases from J, the junction contained 4 bases not matched to a gene. CDR1 SGHDT and CDR2 YYEEEE come from the germline V gene. The CDR3 spans 15 residues. The CDR3 region has the DNA TGTGCCAGCAGCCCCACAGGGGGCACTGGAAACACCATATATTTT. This translates into CASSPTGGTGNTIYF.

V and J are TRBV4-2 and TRBJ1-4, with 7 positions matching TRBD1. V shed 7 bases, J shed 0 bases, and the junction held 20 bases outside the gene matches. The CDR3 consists of 20 residues. Looked up from germline, CDR1 is LGHNA and CDR2 is YNFKEQ. The CDR3 nucleotides are TGTGCCAGCACCCGAGTGGGCCCGGGACAGAGTATTGCAACTAATGAAAAACTGTTTTTT. Translation gives CASTRVGPGQSIATNEKLFF.

Written as DNA, the CDR3 is TGTGCCAGCAGTTTCTTAAGGACGGGTTACGAGCAGTACTTC. As protein: CASSFLRTGYEQYF. This chain joins TRBV27 and TRBJ2-7; D is unclear. The CDR3 runs to 14 residues. The V gene lost 3 bases and the J gene lost 4 bases, with 13 bases spanning the gap. Germline CDR1 reads MNHEY; CDR2 reads SMNVEV (reference sequence).

The chain's CDR3 is CASSVGKNTEAFF. Here the CDR3 DNA reads TGTGCCAGCAGCGTAGGGAAGAACACTGAAGCTTTCTTT. This chain links TRBV9 with TRBJ1-1; D not resolved. This CDR3 has 13 amino acids. Looked up from germline, CDR1 is SGDLS and CDR2 is YYNGEE. V was trimmed by 0 bases and J by 1 base, leaving 4 bases between them.

The gene calls are TRBV5-5 and TRBJ1-6; the D gene is possibly TRBD1 (6 bases). CDR1 is SGHKS, CDR2 YYEKEE, per germline (reference sequence). Trimming removed 4 bases at V and 8 bases at J, with 10 bases between. This CDR3 spans 13 amino acids. CDR3 amino acids: CASSQGTYSPLHF. As DNA, the CDR3 is TGTGCCAGCAGCCAGGGGACATATTCACCCCTCCACTTT.

In its sample, this clone was seen once. The rearrangement joins TRBV7-3 to TRBJ2-3, with TRBD2 matching over 11 bases. Trimming cost V 2 bases and J 2 bases; bases outside gene matches: 9. The CDR3 covers 18 residues. The germline V gene encodes CDR1 SGHTA and CDR2 FQGTGA. This CDR3 reads CASSLLAGGSGPTDTQYF. CDR3 DNA sequence: TGTGCCAGCAGCTTATTAGCGGGAGGGAGTGGGCCCACAGATACGCAGTATTTT.

This clone was seen a single time. The chain links TRBV7-3 to TRBJ2-3; TRBD2 matches at 7 bases. CDR1 is SGHTA, CDR2 FQGTGA, per germline. The CDR3 sequence is 14 residues long. V was pared by 5 bases and J by 8 bases, with 10 bases of the junction left unmatched. CDR3 sequence (DNA): TGTGCCAGCAGCCTATCAGCGGGATCGGGTACGCAGTATTTT. Its translation is CASSLSAGSGTQYF.

This chain links TRBV30 with TRBJ2-1; 8 nucleotides line up with TRBD2. The CDR3 extends over 15 amino acids. Germline V gene lookup returns CDR1 GTSNPN and CDR2 SVGIG (reference sequence). The J segment lost 5 bases and the V segment lost 6 bases, leaving 12 bases of the junction unmatched. The CDR3 DNA reads TGTGCCTGTCTTACCCCGGGGGGGAGTAACAATGAGCAGTTCTTC. Protein: CACLTPGGSNNEQFF.

The J gene is TRBJ1-2, the V gene TRBV19; 8 nucleotides match TRBD1. The CDR3 has 15 residues. The ends lost 3 bases at V and 6 bases at J; junction bases unmatched: 9. The V gene's germline CDR1 is LNHDA and CDR2 SQIVND (reference sequence). DNA of the CDR3: TGTGCCAGTAGTATCGGGACAGGCGAAAGAAATGGCTACACCTTC. Translation: CASSIGTGERNGYTF.

This clone was recorded a few times. J is TRBJ2-7 and V is TRBV27; the match to TRBD2 covers 8 bases. V lost 8 bases to trimming and J lost 5 bases; unmatched junction nucleotides: 11. Germline CDR1 and CDR2: MNHEY and SMNVEV (reference sequence). This CDR3 is built from 14 residues. The CDR3 region has the DNA TGTGCCAGCGCCGCGGGGGGTCTTTACAACGAGCAGTACTTC. It specifies CASAAGGLYNEQYF.

CDR3 sequence: CASSEEGGAMNTEAFF. CDR3 DNA sequence: TGTGCCAGCAGTGAGGAGGGGGGCGCAATGAACACTGAAGCTTTCTTT. The chain is built from TRBV2 and TRBJ1-1; a possible D gene is TRBD1 (6 bases). Trimming took 3 bases from V and 0 from J, leaving 14 bases between them. CDR1 is SNHLY, CDR2 FYNNEI, per germline. The CDR3 length is 16 residues.

The chain uses TRBV28 and TRBJ1-5; D might be TRBD1 (5 bases). The V and J ends lost 5 bases and 7 bases respectively, with 15 bases between them. The CDR3 is made up of 14 amino acids. Per germline, CDR1 MDHEN and CDR2 SYDVKM. CDR3 amino acids: CASSPRGRGQPQHF. The CDR3 coding sequence is TGTGCCAGCAGTCCTAGGGGCCGTGGCCAGCCCCAGCATTTT.